The 28 T cell receptor beta chains presented below share a single source sample, sequenced in a study of blood T cell repertoires in COVID-19. Repertoires were generated with immunoSEQ multiplex PCR, while TCRdb's copy carries only in-frame clones and drops some. The table has about 170,000 clones, 70% to 90% seen once. Specimen: peripheral blood. These receptors all stem from a woman older than 75 in a cohort sampled during active or convalescent COVID-19.

Turning to this clone: This sample also contains other DNA sequences that code for the same CDR3. This chain links TRBV6-5 with TRBJ2-1; TRBD1 matches at 7 bases. The germline V gene has CDR1 MNHEY and CDR2 SVGAGI. With 6 bases clipped from V and 4 bases from J, the junction kept 3 bases outside the gene matches. This CDR3 comprises 13 residues. The CDR3 spells CASSRGQYNEQFF. The CDR3 DNA sequence: TGTGCCAGCAGCCGGGGACAGTACAATGAGCAGTTCTTC.

The count of this clone is one. This chain connects TRBV28 to TRBJ2-2; TRBD1 matches 8 bases. CDR3 length: 16 residues. The trim removed 2 bases at V and 6 bases at J, leaving 8 bases unmatched. The germline V gene encodes CDR1 MDHEN and CDR2 SYDVKM. The CDR3: CASSLIQGASAGELFF. CDR3 bases: TGTGCCAGCAGTTTAATTCAGGGGGCATCTGCCGGGGAGCTGTTTTTT.

The rearrangement uses TRBV3-1 (or the pseudogene TRBV3-2) and TRBJ2-7; a possible D gene is TRBD1 (6 bases). Germline V gene data show CDR1 as LGHDT and CDR2 as YNNKEL (reference sequence). The V end lost 0 bases, the J end lost 0 bases, and 15 bases lay between the germline ends. The CDR3 contains 17 residues. CDR3 residues: CASSQDLDRPSSYEQYF. CDR3 nucleotide sequence: TGTGCCAGCAGCCAAGATCTCGACAGGCCGAGCTCCTACGAGCAGTACTTC.

The V gene is TRBV4-3, the J gene TRBJ2-1, with a weak D call TRBD1 (7 bases). Germline V gene sequence: CDR1 LGHNA, CDR2 YSLEER. This CDR3 has 15 amino acids. V was trimmed by 0 bases and J by 10 bases, leaving 16 bases between them. For the CDR3, the DNA is TGCGCCAGCAGCCAAGATAGGAGGGGGCCCCGGGAGCAGTTCTTC. Its protein product is CASSQDRRGPREQFF.

This clone appeared a single time. The chain joins TRBV11-3 to TRBJ1-6; 8 bases agree with TRBD1. Unmatched junction bases numbered 8, after V lost 5 bases and J lost 11 bases. This CDR3 comprises 14 residues. CDR1 SGHNT and CDR2 YENEEA come from the germline V gene. Here the CDR3 reads CASSQGQELAPLHF. In DNA form, the CDR3 reads TGTGCCAGCAGCCAGGGACAGGAGTTGGCACCCCTCCACTTT.

V and J are TRBV20-1 and TRBJ2-7; D remains unclear. This CDR3 is 12 amino acids long. V was cut by 3 bases and J by 2 bases, with 8 bases left in between. Looked up from germline, CDR1 is DFQATT and CDR2 is SNEGSKA (reference sequence). The CDR3 spells CSASGETYEQYV. The CDR3 DNA reads as TGCAGTGCTAGTGGAGAAACCTACGAGCAGTACGTC.

V is TRBV28 and J is TRBJ2-1; 9 nucleotides agree with TRBD1. J gave up 3 bases and V 10 bases, and 13 bases lay outside the gene matches. CDR3 length equals 16 residues. Germline V gives CDR1 MDHEN, CDR2 SYDVKM. The CDR3 nucleotides are TGTGCCACTGAAACAGGGGGCTGGGCAGACTACAATGAGCAGTTCTTC. Translation: CATETGGWADYNEQFF.

The chain is built from TRBV6-1 and TRBJ2-7; D not resolved. The germline CDR1 and CDR2 sequences are MNHNS and SASEGT. The CDR3 is 12 amino acids. The V end was cut by 3 bases, the J end by 1 base, with 4 bases between. Here the CDR3 reads CASSDPSYEQYV. DNA of the CDR3: TGTGCCAGCAGTGACCCTTCCTACGAGCAGTACGTC.

V and J are TRBV10-1 and TRBJ2-2; the D gene is possibly TRBD1 (5 bases). Germline-derived CDR1 and CDR2 are WNHNN and SYGVQD (reference sequence). V lost 5 bases and J lost 6, with 7 bases in between. There are 12 residues in the CDR3. The CDR3 sequence: CASSQGSGELFF. The CDR3 DNA reads as TGCGCCAGCAGTCAGGGATCCGGGGAGCTGTTTTTT.

The genes are TRBV13 and TRBJ2-4, with a possible D match to TRBD2 (5 bases). V was cut by 8 bases and J by 0 bases, with 23 bases left in between. The length of the CDR3 is 18 residues. Germline CDR1 is PRHDT and CDR2 is FYEKMQ (reference sequence). This CDR3 is CASRSTREQSLAKNIQYF. For the CDR3, the DNA is TGTGCCAGCCGATCGACTCGGGAACAGTCATTAGCCAAAAACATTCAGTACTTC.

On this clone itself: One end of the junction varies from germline; a read error may be responsible. V usage is TRBV11-2 and J usage is TRBJ2-2; 7 bases map to TRBD1. The CDR3 is made up of 19 amino acids. Germline loops: CDR1 SGHAT, CDR2 FQNNGV. In DNA form, the CDR3 reads TGTGCCAGCAGCCTTTTATCCGGGACAGCCATGAAGGGTCCCGGGGAGCTATTTTTT. Protein product: CASSLLSGTAMKGPGELFF.

V is TRBV9 and J is TRBJ1-6, with 8 bases fitting TRBD1. Germline CDR1 and CDR2: SGDLS and YYNGEE. Unmatched junction bases numbered 7, after V lost 2 bases and J lost 9 bases. The CDR3 sequence is 15 residues long. Here the CDR3 reads CASSVGQGIGSPLHF. CDR3 nucleotide sequence: TGTGCCAGCAGCGTCGGACAGGGTATCGGTTCACCCCTCCACTTT.

The chain links TRBV27 to TRBJ1-2; D is possibly TRBD1 (6 bases). Trimming removed 5 bases at V and 4 bases at J, with 14 bases between. Per the germline V gene, CDR1 is MNHEY and CDR2 is SMNVEV (reference sequence). The CDR3 runs to 14 residues. The CDR3 is CASSPDRWVYGYTF. Written as DNA, the CDR3 is TGTGCCAGCAGTCCCGACAGGTGGGTCTATGGCTACACCTTC.

This clone was picked up a small number of times. The CDR3 nucleotides read TGCGCCAGCAGCTTGAGAACAGGGGGTTGGGGCACTGAAGCTTTCTTT. Encoded protein: CASSLRTGGWGTEAFF. The chain has TRBV5-1 and TRBJ1-1; 8 bases are a match to TRBD1. Losses at the gene ends were 1 base for V and 4 bases for J; bases not matched to a gene: 9. Per germline, CDR1 SGHRS and CDR2 YFSETQ. There are 16 residues in the CDR3.

V gene TRBV7-2 combines with J gene TRBJ2-3; 10 bases fit TRBD2. The CDR3 sequence is 16 residues long. J was trimmed by 4 bases and V by 5 bases; bases with no gene match: 9. CDR1 SGHTA and CDR2 FQGNSA come from the germline V gene. The CDR3 region is CASSPNPSGSPDTQYF. The CDR3 region has the DNA TGTGCCAGCAGCCCCAACCCTAGCGGGAGTCCAGATACGCAGTATTTT.

The rearrangement joins TRBV13 to TRBJ2-1; TRBD2 matches 10 bases. CDR1 and CDR2 (germline): PRHDT, FYEKMQ (reference sequence). The ends lost 2 bases at V and 0 bases at J; junction bases unmatched: 13. CDR3 length: 20 residues. The CDR3 bases are TGTGCCAGCAGCTTATTGGCTAGCGGGGGTTTGGACATCTCCTACAATGAGCAGTTCTTC. Translating gives CASSLLASGGLDISYNEQFF.

The chain couples TRBV30 to TRBJ1-1; no reliable D call. The CDR3 contains 12 residues. CDR1 and CDR2 from the germline V gene are GTSNPN and SVGIG (reference sequence). Trimming took off 8 bases at V and 4 bases at J, with 14 bases between the two ends. DNA for the CDR3: TGTGCCCCCAACAATGAGGGCACTGAAGCTTTCTTT. It is translated as CAPNNEGTEAFF.

The CDR3 reads CSARGDSYNEQFF. The CDR3 DNA reads as TGCAGCGCCCGGGGGGACTCCTACAATGAGCAGTTCTTC. This chain links TRBV29-1 with TRBJ2-1, with TRBD2 matching over 7 bases. This CDR3 region has 13 residues. The V and J ends lost 7 bases and 0 bases, in that order; junction bases with no gene match: 3. CDR1 and CDR2 from the germline V gene are SQVTM and ANQGSEA.

CDR3 bases: TGTGCCAGAAGCACAACTGGAAACACCATATATTTT. It is translated as CARSTTGNTIYF. This rearrangement joins TRBV5-3 to TRBJ1-3; no firm D call. TRBV5-3 is identified as an open reading frame with a role that is uncertain. Trimming shortened V by 4 bases and J by 2 bases, and 4 bases separated the two germline ends. The CDR3 consists of 12 residues.

The CDR3 sequence is CATSRDMDRDPYEQYF. CDR3 sequence (DNA): TGTGCCACCAGCAGAGATATGGACAGAGACCCCTACGAGCAGTACTTC. The J gene is TRBJ2-7, the V gene TRBV15; TRBD1 is a possible D gene (6 bases). The CDR3 extends over 16 amino acids. V lost 0 bases to trimming and J lost 2 bases, with 14 bases between them. Germline V gene data show CDR1 as LNHNV and CDR2 as YYDKDF (reference sequence).

The gene calls are TRBV15 and TRBJ2-3; tentatively, D is TRBD2 (6 bases). This CDR3 comprises 17 residues. V lost 0 bases and J lost 2, with 15 bases in between. Looked up from germline, CDR1 is LNHNV and CDR2 is YYDKDF (reference sequence). The CDR3 protein is CATSREVLAPITDTQYF. The CDR3 DNA reads TGTGCCACCAGCAGAGAGGTACTAGCCCCAATCACAGATACGCAGTATTTT.

This sequence joins TRBV28 and TRBJ1-1; tentatively, D is TRBD1 (6 bases). The CDR3 contains 15 residues. Trimming pared 2 bases from V and 5 bases from J, leaving 15 bases between. Germline CDR1 is MDHEN and CDR2 is SYDVKM. This CDR3 is CASSLDGGRGTEAFF. CDR3 DNA sequence: TGTGCCAGCAGTTTAGACGGGGGGCGGGGTACTGAAGCTTTCTTT.

This chain joins TRBV3-1 (or the pseudogene TRBV3-2) and TRBJ1-6, with D possibly being TRBD1 (6 bases). Germline CDR1 reads LGHDT; CDR2 reads YNNKEL (reference sequence). Trimming took 1 base from V and 8 from J, leaving 12 bases between them. This CDR3 has 15 residues. The CDR3: CASSQVGSGDSPLHF. CDR3 DNA sequence: TGTGCCAGCAGCCAAGTCGGGTCAGGGGATTCACCCCTCCACTTT.

The J gene is TRBJ1-1, the V gene TRBV19; a possible D gene is TRBD1 (6 bases). The CDR3 has 13 amino acids. Between the trimmed V and J ends, which lost 3 bases and 5 bases, there was a span of 10 bases. Per the germline V gene, CDR1 is LNHDA and CDR2 is SQIVND (reference sequence). The CDR3 region has the DNA TGTGCCAGTAGTATGGACAGAAGGACTGAAGCTTTCTTT. It is translated as CASSMDRRTEAFF.

This sequence joins TRBV5-6 and TRBJ2-5; 8 bases match TRBD1. The junction had 9 bases not matched to a gene; V was cut back by 4 bases and J by 4 bases. Germline CDR1 and CDR2: SGHDT and YYEEEE. The CDR3 loop spans 15 amino acids. In DNA, the CDR3 is TGTGCCAGCAGCCTTAAATGGACAGGGCGAGAGACCCAGTACTTC. This codes for CASSLKWTGRETQYF. The whole variable domain, filled in from reference TRBV5-6 and TRBJ2-5, reads DAGVTQSPTHLIKTRGQQVTLRCSPKSGHDTVSWYQQALGQGPQFIFQYYEEEERQRGNFPDRFSGHQFPNYSSELNVNALLLGDSALYLCASSLKWTGRETQYFGPGTRLLVL.

This clone was found once. The genes are TRBV30 and TRBJ2-2, with 12 bases lining up with TRBD2. The CDR3 runs 18 residues. V trimming: 2 bases; J trimming: 1 base; junction bases outside the gene matches: 8. Germline V lookup: CDR1 GTSNPN, CDR2 SVGIG (reference sequence). The CDR3 sequence is CAWSPRLAGARNTGELFF. CDR3 coding DNA: TGTGCCTGGAGTCCTCGACTAGCGGGGGCCCGGAACACCGGGGAGCTGTTTTTT.

A single count supports this clone. The genes are TRBV5-1 and TRBJ2-3; 7 bases map to TRBD2. This CDR3 is 14 amino acids long. In germline, CDR1 is SGHRS, CDR2 YFSETQ. The DNA for the CDR3 is TGCTCCACCTCCTCTAGCGGCCGCACAGATACGCAGTATTTT. Its translation: CSTSSSGRTDTQYF.

This chain links TRBV11-2 with TRBJ2-7; 11 bases are shared with TRBD2. The J segment lost 2 bases and the V segment lost 4 bases, leaving 16 bases of the junction unmatched. This CDR3 comprises 19 residues. Germline-derived CDR1 and CDR2 are SGHAT and FQNNGV. Here the CDR3 reads CASSSRGSGRAKVAYEQYV. The CDR3 DNA reads as TGTGCCAGCAGCTCCCGGGGTAGCGGGAGGGCCAAGGTAGCCTACGAGCAGTACGTC.